These T cell receptor beta chains were read from a single sample in a study of T cell repertoires in cytomegalovirus infection. TCRdb called the reads again in MiXCR, with one record for every CDR3 protein. In the table there are roughly 70,000 distinct CDR3 sequences, 20% to 25% of which are singletons. Antigens for these TCRs are unknown. The sequences come from CD8+ T cells from cultured PBMCs, collected from culture after CMV antigen stimulation. The receptors come from a human donor in good health (CMV status not recorded). Some clones in this sample may be carry-over from other donors' samples. Each CDR3 is given with its conserved first and last residue. D genes are given only for firm matches. Expanded clones are given a class, and other clones once, few, many or no size at all.

>-|TRBD2|TRBJ2-1|TRBV27
CASSPSGGSSYNEQFF
TGTGCCAGCAGCCCCTCGGGGGGGAGCTCCTACAATGAGCAGTTCTTC
>-|-|TRBJ2-2|TRBV6-1
CASSPLGRRADANTGELFF
TGTGCCAGCAGCCCCCTCGGGCGCAGGGCCGACGCGAACACCGGGGAGCTGTTTTTT
>-|-|TRBJ1-1|TRBV27
CASRGLRGTEAFF
TGTGCCAGCAGGGGCCTAAGGGGCACTGAAGCTTTCTTT
>-|-|TRBJ1-1|TRBV7-6
CASSLAGKGTEAFF
TGTGCCAGCAGCTTGGCAGGGAAGGGCACTGAAGCTTTCTTT
>-|TRBD2|TRBJ2-1|TRBV19
CASKPSGDPYNEQFF
TGTGCCAGTAAGCCTAGCGGGGACCCTTACAATGAGCAGTTCTTC
>-|-|TRBJ1-4|TRBV13
CASSYGSTNEKLFF
TGTGCCAGCAGCTACGGGTCAACTAATGAAAAACTGTTTTTT
>-|-|TRBJ1-1|TRBV6-2/TRBV6-3
CATLINTEAFF
TGTGCCACCCTCATAAACACTGAAGCTTTCTTT
>-|-|TRBJ1-2|TRBV7-2
CASSLAIRAGAGYTF
TGTGCCAGCAGCTTAGCGATACGGGCAGGCGCTGGCTACACCTTC
>medium-sized|-|TRBJ1-2|TRBV12-3/TRBV12-4
CASSPDLSYGYTF
TGTGCCAGCAGCCCAGACCTTAGCTATGGCTACACCTTC
>few|TRBD1|TRBJ1-1|TRBV7-6
CASSLVQGVRTEAFF
TGTGCCAGCAGCTTAGTCCAGGGGGTGAGGACTGAAGCTTTCTTT